The entry below gives a single TCR beta chain sequence along with its context. The antigen is undetermined. The sample originates from a study of human T cells and chemical hapten exposure. As for the study in general: Small pooled library volume differences mainly caused per-sample TCR yield variation. Study-wide results and limits: Compared with pre-sensitization or healthy control sets, expanded TCRs clustered more. Every donor had alopecia, and their immune response may therefore differ from healthy people's.

This sample's time point: patch test 3, about 24 weeks after DPC sensitization. The treatment here: therapeutic diphenylcyclopropenone sensitization with weekly scalp DPC. Individual cDNA molecules in this library carried unique molecular identifiers. TCRdb reprocessed the RACE reads with MiXCR, giving one entry per CDR3 protein. Of 80,000 to 100,000 distinct CDR3 sequences detected, roughly a tenth appear once; the ten largest clones hold roughly 1%. This CDR3 region has 18 residues. The V end was cut by 2 bases, the J end by 0 bases, with 17 bases between. The germline V gene has CDR1 MNHEY and CDR2 SVGEGT.

This clonotype was sampled from a woman in her 30s with alopecia areata. Some clones in this sample may be carry-over from other donors' samples. This chain uses TRBV6-2 or TRBV6-3 with TRBJ1-5; possible D gene TRBD1, 6 bases. The material was whole blood, obtained in connection with sensitization to the hapten diphenylcyclopropenone (DPC). The CDR3 DNA sequence: TGTGCCAGCAGTTACGGAAGGGGGTCCCAAAATAGCAATCAGCCCCAGCATTTT. Translating it yields CASSYGRGSQNSNQPQHF.